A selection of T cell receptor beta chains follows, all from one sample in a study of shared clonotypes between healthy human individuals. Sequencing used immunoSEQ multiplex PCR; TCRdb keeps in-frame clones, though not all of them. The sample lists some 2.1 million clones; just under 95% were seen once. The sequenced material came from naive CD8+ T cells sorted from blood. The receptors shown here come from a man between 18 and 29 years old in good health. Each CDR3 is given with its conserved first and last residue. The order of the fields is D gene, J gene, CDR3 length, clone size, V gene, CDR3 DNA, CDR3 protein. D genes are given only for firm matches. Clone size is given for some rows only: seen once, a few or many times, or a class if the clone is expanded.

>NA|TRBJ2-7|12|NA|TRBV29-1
TGCAGCGTTGAGACCGGTTCCTACGAGCAGTACTTC
CSVETGSYEQYF
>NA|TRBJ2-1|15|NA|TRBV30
TGTGCCTGGAGTGTAGACCCCAATAGGGCCTATGAGCAGTTCTTC
CAWSVDPNRAYEQFF
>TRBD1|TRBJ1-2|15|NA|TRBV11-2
TGTGCCAGCAGCTTGGGTCGTACAGGGGGCTATGGCTACACCTTC
CASSLGRTGGYGYTF
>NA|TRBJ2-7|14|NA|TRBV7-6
TGTGCCAGCAGCCCGGAGCGCGCGCACTACGAGCAGTACTTC
CASSPERAHYEQYF
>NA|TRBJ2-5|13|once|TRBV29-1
TGCAGCGTTGAGGGCTTAAGGGGAGAGACCCAGTACTTC
CSVEGLRGETQYF
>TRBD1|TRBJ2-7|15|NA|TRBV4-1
TGCGCCAGCAGCCAGAGGGACAGGGGCGCCTACGAGCAGTACTTC
CASSQRDRGAYEQYF
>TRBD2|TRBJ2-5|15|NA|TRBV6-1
TGTGCCAGCAGTGATCCAGCGGGAGGAGAGGAGACCCAGTACTTC
CASSDPAGGEETQYF
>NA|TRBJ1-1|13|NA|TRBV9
TGTGCCAGCAGCGTATACATGAACACTGAAGCTTTCTTT
CASSVYMNTEAFF
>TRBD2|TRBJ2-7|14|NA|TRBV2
TGTGCCAGCAGGGAACTAGCGGGACCGGGAGAGCAGTACTTC
CASRELAGPGEQYF
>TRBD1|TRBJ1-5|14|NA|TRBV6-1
TGTGCCAGCATTTTTCAGGGGGTGGGTCAGCCCCAGCATTTT
CASIFQGVGQPQHF
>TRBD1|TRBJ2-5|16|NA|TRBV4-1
TGCGCCAGCAGCCGGGTGGACAGGGACGGGCAAGAGACCCAGTACTTC
CASSRVDRDGQETQYF
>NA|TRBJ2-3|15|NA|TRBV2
TGTGCCAGCAGAAGACAGGGAGGAAGCACAGATACGCAGTATTTT
CASRRQGGSTDTQYF
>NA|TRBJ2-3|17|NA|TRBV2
TGTGCCAGCAGTGAAGTCCCTGTACTAGGGATTGCAGATACGCAGTATTTT
CASSEVPVLGIADTQYF
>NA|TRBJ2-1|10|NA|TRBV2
TGTGCCCCCCGGGGAAACGAGCAGTTCTTC
CAPRGNEQFF
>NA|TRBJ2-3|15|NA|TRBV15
TGTGCCACCACCCAAGTGAGCGCTAGCACAGATACGCAGTATTTT
CATTQVSASTDTQYF
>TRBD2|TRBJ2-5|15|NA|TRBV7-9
TGTGCCAGCAGCCCAGGGCGGGGGGGTAGAGAGACCCAGTACTTC
CASSPGRGGRETQYF
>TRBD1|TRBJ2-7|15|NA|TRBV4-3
TGCGCCAGCAGCCAAGCGACAGGGGGAGGATACGAGCAGTACTTC
CASSQATGGGYEQYF
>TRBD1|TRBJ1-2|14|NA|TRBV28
TGTGCCAGCAGTATACAGGGGGGTGGCAATGGCTACACCTTC
CASSIQGGGNGYTF